The following is a T cell receptor beta chain sequence with its context. Antigen: not known. In germline, CDR1 is SGHRS, CDR2 YFSETQ. The CDR3 consists of 16 residues. Trimming removed 0 bases at V and 6 bases at J, with 16 bases between. The sample is drawn from a study of shared clonotypes between healthy human individuals. Turning to the study itself: Serving as donors were two women and three men, whose ages spanned 18 to 49. Study results and limitations: Richness estimates generally favored naive over memory subsets.

Assay: immunoSEQ multiplex PCR; the TCRdb copy retains only in-frame clones and omits some. This sample has over 850,000 clones; about four fifths occur once, and the top ten carry around 0.61%. Sequencing was performed on memory CD4+ T cells from PBMCs. Subset defined: CD45RA-negative fraction. This receptor was obtained from a man younger than 35 in good health. Some clones in this sample may be carry-over from other donors' samples. The rearrangement joins TRBV5-1 to TRBJ2-4, with TRBD2 as a possible D gene (5 bases). The CDR3 region is CASSLAGVGYGNIQYF. For the CDR3, the DNA is TGCGCCAGCAGCTTGGCCGGGGTAGGGTACGGAAACATTCAGTACTTC.